The 26 T cell receptor beta chains in this list originate from one sample, sequenced in a study of blood T cell repertoires in COVID-19. Here immunoSEQ multiplex PCR was the method, and the copy in TCRdb shows in-frame clones only, minus some. The sample includes 250,000 or so clones, about 87% of them seen just once. The sample comprised PBMCs or T cells enriched from blood (not recorded which). The receptor set was obtained from a woman aged 40 to 49 who had been exposed to COVID-19.

This sequence joins TRBV4-2 and TRBJ2-5; 8 nucleotides agree with TRBD2. The CDR3 is 15 amino acids. Germline values: CDR1 LGHNA, CDR2 YNFKEQ. J lost 6 bases, V lost 1 base, and 7 bases had no gene match. The CDR3: CASSQVSSGGQTQYF. The CDR3 region has the DNA TGTGCCAGCAGCCAAGTTAGTTCGGGGGGGCAGACCCAGTACTTC.

The CDR3 region has the DNA TGTGCCAGCAGCTCGCCGCCGGGGGGAAACTATGGCTACACCTTC. As protein: CASSSPPGGNYGYTF. This chain uses TRBV7-2 with TRBJ1-2; a weak D match, TRBD1 (5 bases). V was cut by 4 bases and J by 2 bases, with 14 bases left in between. CDR3 length equals 15 residues. Germline V gene data show CDR1 as SGHTA and CDR2 as FQGNSA. The whole variable domain, remainder taken from reference TRBV7-2 and TRBJ1-2, is GAGVSQSPSNKVTEKGKDVELRCDPISGHTALYWYRQSLGQGLEFLIYFQGNSAPDKSGLPSDRFSAERTGGSVSTLTIQRTQQEDSAVYLCASSSPPGGNYGYTFGSGTRLTVV.

This chain uses TRBV6-2 or TRBV6-3 with TRBJ1-5; tentative D call: TRBD1 (5 bases). Germline CDR1 and CDR2: MNHEY and SVGEGT. There are 16 residues in the CDR3. Deletions cut 0 bases from V and 11 bases from J, with 20 bases between. CDR3 sequence reads: CASSYSEQRGLAAQHF. The DNA for the CDR3 is TGTGCCAGCAGTTACTCAGAACAACGGGGCTTAGCGGCCCAGCATTTT.

The chain links TRBV28 to TRBJ2-7; D remains unclear. Trimming shortened V by 3 bases and J by 3 bases, and 3 bases separated the two germline ends. Germline CDR1 MDHEN, CDR2 SYDVKM. The CDR3 covers 11 residues. CDR3 nucleotides: TGTGCCAGCAGTTTTCGCTACGAGCAGTACTTC. Encoded protein: CASSFRYEQYF.

This clone was detected only a few times. V and J are TRBV7-6 and TRBJ1-6, with D unresolved. Trimming took off 2 bases at V and 0 bases at J, with 5 bases between the two ends. The CDR3 consists of 15 residues. CDR1 SGHVS and CDR2 FNYEAQ come from the germline V gene. The CDR3 DNA reads as TGTGCCAGCAGCTTAAGGAGCTCCTATAATTCACCCCTCCACTTT. This gives the protein CASSLRSSYNSPLHF.

The table lists this clone with a few counts. CDR3 nucleotides: TGTGCCAGCAGCTTAGGGAGTTTTGGGGAAGGAGGAGAGCAGTACTTC. It is translated as CASSLGSFGEGGEQYF. J is TRBJ2-7 and V is TRBV7-3, with a possible D match to TRBD2 (5 bases). V was cut by 2 bases and J by 7 bases, with 21 bases left in between. The CDR3 extends over 16 amino acids. The germline V gene encodes CDR1 SGHTA and CDR2 FQGTGA.

The chain joins TRBV28 to TRBJ1-4; maybe TRBD1 (6 bases). Trimming removed 9 bases from V and 3 bases from J, with 11 bases in between. The CDR3 length is 13 residues. The germline gives CDR1 MDHEN, CDR2 SYDVKM. The chain's CDR3 is CASNRDANEKLFF. In nucleotides, the CDR3 is TGTGCCAGTAACAGGGACGCTAATGAAAAACTGTTTTTT. Looking up the rest from reference TRBV28 and TRBJ1-4 gives the full variable domain: DVKVTQSSRYLVKRTGEKVFLECVQDMDHENMFWYRQDPGLGLRLIYFSYDVKMKEKGDIPEGYSVSREKKERFSLILESASTNQTSMYLCASNRDANEKLFFGSGTQLSVL.

The chain employs TRBV7-3 and TRBJ1-5; no definite D call. Trimming removed 3 bases at V and 0 bases at J, with 3 bases between. There are 13 residues in the CDR3. The germline V gene encodes CDR1 SGHTA and CDR2 FQGTGA. The CDR3 nucleotides are TGTGCCAGCAGCTTCTATAGCAATCAGCCCCAGCATTTT. Residues: CASSFYSNQPQHF.

To note about this clone: Other nucleotide sequences from this sample produce the same CDR3. V usage is TRBV11-1 and J usage is TRBJ2-2, with D perhaps TRBD1 (5 bases). Deletions cut 2 bases from V and 4 bases from J, with 5 bases between. CDR3 length equals 13 residues. Germline V gene lookup returns CDR1 SGHAT and CDR2 FQDESV (reference sequence). The CDR3 loop is CASSLQGTGELFF. The CDR3 coding sequence is TGTGCCAGCAGCTTACAGGGCACCGGGGAGCTGTTTTTT. Complete variable domain (other parts from reference TRBV11-1 and TRBJ2-2): EAEVAQSPRYKITEKSQAVAFWCDPISGHATLYWYRQILGQGPELLVQFQDESVVDDSQLPKDRFSAERLKGVDSTLKIQPAELGDSAMYLCASSLQGTGELFFGEGSRLTVL.

This clone was recorded a few times. V gene TRBV10-3 combines with J gene TRBJ1-5; 8 bases are shared with TRBD1. J lost 5 bases, V lost 0 bases, and 18 bases had no gene match. Germline V lookup: CDR1 ENHRY, CDR2 SYGVKD. The CDR3 length is 20 residues. The CDR3 loop reads CAISESSGGVGTGVYQPQHF. As DNA, the CDR3 is TGTGCCATCAGTGAGTCCTCAGGGGGCGTTGGGACGGGCGTATATCAGCCCCAGCATTTT.

This clone occurred once. The chain couples TRBV24-1 to TRBJ1-5, with 7 bases that match TRBD1. Germline assignment: CDR1 KGHDR and CDR2 SFDVKD. V lost 4 bases and J lost 5; bases outside the gene matches: 7. The CDR3 is made up of 15 amino acids. CDR3 coding DNA: TGTGCCACCAGTGACTCGGGACAGAATTATCAGCCCCAGCATTTT. Its translation: CATSDSGQNYQPQHF.

This clone has a handful of counts. The gene calls are TRBV6-5 and TRBJ1-2; unclear D gene. Deletions cut 6 bases from V and 4 bases from J, with 15 bases between. The germline gives CDR1 MNHEY, CDR2 SVGAGI. This CDR3 is 14 amino acids long. CDR3 sequence reads: CASRGSIGGYGYTF. The CDR3 nucleotides read TGTGCCAGCAGGGGTAGCATAGGCGGCTATGGCTACACCTTC.

The chain employs TRBV18 and TRBJ1-2; 9 nucleotides match TRBD1. The CDR3 runs to 15 residues. V was pared by 3 bases and J by 7 bases, with 9 bases of the junction left unmatched. The V gene's germline CDR1 is KGHSH and CDR2 LQKENI. CDR3 protein: CASSPITGGGGGYTF. The CDR3 DNA is TGTGCCAGCTCACCCATAACAGGGGGCGGAGGTGGCTACACCTTC.

This clone came up once. The rearrangement links TRBV4-1 to TRBJ1-2; possible D gene TRBD1, 6 bases. The CDR3 is 15 amino acids. V was cut by 0 bases and J by 1 base, with 9 bases left in between. CDR1 is MGHRA, CDR2 YSYEKL, per germline. CDR3 residues: CASSQEQGFNYGYTF. DNA of the CDR3: TGCGCCAGCAGCCAAGAACAGGGATTTAACTATGGCTACACCTTC.

The chain couples TRBV19 to TRBJ1-6, with 8 bases fitting TRBD1. V was clipped by 8 bases and J by 10 bases; unmatched bases: 10. The CDR3 is 14 amino acids. CDR1 and CDR2 from the germline V gene are LNHDA and SQIVND (reference sequence). CDR3 sequence reads: CASSTQGQVSPLHF. In DNA, the CDR3 is TGTGCCAGTTCGACCCAGGGACAGGTCTCACCCCTCCACTTT.

This rearrangement joins TRBV27 to TRBJ2-3; TRBD2 aligns across 12 bases. Germline V gene data show CDR1 as MNHEY and CDR2 as SMNVEV (reference sequence). The V and J ends lost 5 bases and 4 bases, in that order; junction bases with no gene match: 4. The CDR3 length is 15 residues. CDR3 amino acids: CASSVTSGGADTQYF. The CDR3 DNA is TGTGCCAGCAGTGTGACTAGCGGGGGAGCAGATACGCAGTATTTT.

This clone was found once. The chain combines TRBV6-2 or TRBV6-3 with TRBJ1-6; D is possibly TRBD1 (5 bases). CDR1 MNHEY and CDR2 SVGEGT come from the germline V gene. This CDR3 has 18 amino acids. V was cut by 2 bases and J by 6 bases, with 20 bases left in between. For the CDR3, the DNA is TGTGCCAGCAGTTACGAAAGCTCTAGCGACAGAGGTAATTCACCCCTCCACTTT. It encodes CASSYESSSDRGNSPLHF.

This clone was detected once. V is TRBV12-1 and J is TRBJ2-7; the DNA was not used to check the table's D call, TRBD1. TRBV12-1 is termed a pseudogene. The CDR3 has 14 amino acids. CDR3 in DNA: TGTGCCAGCAGCGGGGGTGGGACAGTACACGAGCAGTACTTC. Its protein is CASSGGGTVHEQYF.

A single count supports this clone. The chain couples TRBV5-1 to TRBJ2-7; 7 positions agree with TRBD2. V was pared by 4 bases and J by 0 bases, with 1 base of the junction left unmatched. CDR3 length: 13 residues. The germline V gene encodes CDR1 SGHRS and CDR2 YFSETQ. The DNA for the CDR3 is TGCGCCAGCAGCCCGGGGGGCTCCTACGAGCAGTACTTC. It is translated as CASSPGGSYEQYF.

V gene TRBV28 combines with J gene TRBJ2-5; no reliable D call. The germline V gene has CDR1 MDHEN and CDR2 SYDVKM. V was cut by 3 bases and J by 5 bases, with 7 bases left in between. This CDR3 has 12 amino acids. The CDR3 spells CASSLSRETQYF. The CDR3 nucleotides read TGTGCCAGCAGTTTGAGCAGGGAGACCCAGTACTTC.

The chain recombines TRBV19 with TRBJ1-6; 7 bases line up with TRBD1. The CDR3 contains 15 residues. V shed 3 bases, J shed 3 bases, and the junction held 2 bases outside the gene matches. Germline V gene sequence: CDR1 LNHDA, CDR2 SQIVND (reference sequence). CDR3 nucleotide sequence: TGTGCCAGTAGTATGCGGGACAGCTATAATTCACCCCTCCACTTT. Translation: CASSMRDSYNSPLHF.

The chain recombines TRBV2 with TRBJ2-5, with 9 bases aligning to TRBD1. Germline values: CDR1 SNHLY, CDR2 FYNNEI. CDR3 length: 15 amino acids. Trimming took 5 bases from V and 6 from J; bases not matched to a gene: 10. The CDR3 DNA reads TGTGCCAGCAGTAATACCGGGACAGGGCTGCAGACCCAGTACTTC. Its protein product is CASSNTGTGLQTQYF.

J is TRBJ2-7 and V is TRBV7-6; TRBD2 is a possible D gene (6 bases). CDR3 size: 17 residues. Germline assignment: CDR1 SGHVS and CDR2 FNYEAQ. Trimming stripped 8 bases from V and 4 bases from J, with 27 bases between. The CDR3 coding sequence is TGTGCCAGCGGCCCCGTGGCCCCAAGCGAGGAGGGGTACGAGCAGTACTTC. Its protein is CASGPVAPSEEGYEQYF.

The V call is TRBV29-1, the J call TRBJ2-1, with D possibly matching TRBD2 (7 bases). The germline V and J ends were trimmed by 6 bases and 4 bases, with 13 bases remaining between them. The CDR3 contains 13 residues. The germline V gene encodes CDR1 SQVTM and CDR2 ANQGSEA. The CDR3 spells CSVGGAEYNEQFF. The CDR3 DNA reads as TGCAGCGTGGGGGGGGCGGAGTACAATGAGCAGTTCTTC.

This clone appeared a single time. This chain connects TRBV10-3 to TRBJ1-1, with D perhaps TRBD1 (6 bases). There are 14 residues in the CDR3. V was cut by 3 bases and J by 1 base, with 9 bases left in between. Germline loops: CDR1 ENHRY, CDR2 SYGVKD. The DNA of the CDR3 is TGTGCCATCAGTGACTGGACAGAGAACACTGAAGCTTTCTTT. It translates to CAISDWTENTEAFF.

The V call is TRBV2, the J call TRBJ1-5; D gene ambiguous. CDR1 and CDR2 (germline): SNHLY, FYNNEI. Trimming took 4 bases from V and 9 from J, leaving 16 bases between them. This CDR3 spans 14 amino acids. CDR3: CASSVDGLERPQHF. CDR3 in DNA: TGTGCCAGCAGTGTAGATGGCCTAGAACGGCCCCAGCATTTT.